These 31 T cell receptor beta chains came from one sample sequenced in a study of long-term antiretroviral therapy in people with HIV. The assay, immunoSEQ v3.0, was run at survey level. Assay: immunoSEQ multiplex PCR; the TCRdb copy retains only in-frame clones and omits some. The table shows under 30,000 clones, with about 88% occurring only once. The sequences come from unsorted PBMCs, collected 1.9 years after starting antiretroviral therapy. These receptor sequences come from a woman aged 30 to 39 with HIV.

This clone showed up just a few times. The V and J genes are TRBV2 and TRBJ2-7, with D perhaps matching TRBD2 (5 bases). The CDR3 is 14 amino acids. Germline assignment: CDR1 SNHLY and CDR2 FYNNEI. The V end lost 7 bases, the J end lost 7 bases, and 20 bases lay between the germline ends. The CDR3 loop is CASMTPAFGVEQYV. The CDR3 DNA reads as TGTGCCAGCATGACCCCAGCCTTCGGGGTGGAGCAGTACGTC.

This chain links TRBV10-3 with TRBJ2-1, with D unclear. The CDR3 has 11 residues. V was shortened by 3 bases and J by 7 bases, with 4 bases between the two germline ends. Germline V gives CDR1 ENHRY, CDR2 SYGVKD. The CDR3 DNA follows: TGTGCCATCAGTGATGGGAATGAGCAGTTCTTC. It is translated as CAISDGNEQFF.

This chain links TRBV6-5 with TRBJ2-5; D is undetermined. The CDR3 is 13 residues long. CDR1 and CDR2 (germline): MNHEY, SVGAGI. V lost 6 bases, J lost 1 base, and 9 bases lay in between. CDR3 loop: CASRRSIQETQYF. CDR3 nucleotide sequence: TGTGCCAGCAGGAGGAGCATCCAAGAGACCCAGTACTTC.

This clone was counted a single time. V is TRBV6-1 and J is TRBJ2-7; D may be TRBD1 (6 bases). The ends were cut back, 6 bases at V and 2 bases at J, with 11 bases in the middle. The V gene's germline CDR1 is MNHNS and CDR2 SASEGT. The length of the CDR3 is 13 residues. CDR3 nucleotides: TGTGCCAGCAGGCCAGAGGGGGCCTACGAGCAGTACTTC. Translated, it gives CASRPEGAYEQYF.

CDR3 loop: CASSSEGVGQFF. The CDR3, as DNA: TGTGCCAGCAGCTCGGAGGGGGTTGGGCAGTTCTTC. The chain combines TRBV11-2 with TRBJ2-1, with D possibly being TRBD1 or TRBD2 (6 bases each). Trimming took off 4 bases at V and 12 bases at J, with 13 bases between the two ends. CDR1 is SGHAT, CDR2 FQNNGV, per germline. This CDR3 contains 12 residues.

This clone was observed once. The rearrangement links TRBV10-2 to TRBJ2-1, with 9 bases matching TRBD1. The CDR3 consists of 15 residues. Trimming cost V 6 bases and J 4 bases; bases outside gene matches: 7. The germline V gene encodes CDR1 WSHSY and CDR2 SAAADI. CDR3 bases: TGCGCCAGCAGCCCCGGGACAGGGTTTTACAATGAGCAGTTCTTC. It is translated as CASSPGTGFYNEQFF.

The rearrangement joins TRBV9 to TRBJ2-4; 9 nucleotides match TRBD1. There are 18 residues in the CDR3. Germline CDR1 and CDR2: SGDLS and YYNGEE. J gave up 3 bases and V 0 bases, and 10 bases lay outside the gene matches. As DNA, the CDR3 is TGTGCCAGCAGCGTAGGGACAGGGGTAGGTCTGGTCAAAAACATTCAGTACTTC. Translated, it gives CASSVGTGVGLVKNIQYF.

J is TRBJ2-5 and V is TRBV27; no firm D call. Germline loops: CDR1 MNHEY, CDR2 SMNVEV (reference sequence). V gave up 3 bases and J gave up 7 bases, with 18 bases separating them. CDR3 length equals 15 residues. The DNA for the CDR3 is TGTGCCAGCAGTTTCTCCCTGATGACATCTACGACCCAGTACTTC. Translating it yields CASSFSLMTSTTQYF.

J is TRBJ1-1 and V is TRBV19; D is unresolved. This CDR3 spans 13 amino acids. Trimming stripped 7 bases from V and 6 bases from J, with 15 bases between. Germline V lookup: CDR1 LNHDA, CDR2 SQIVND (reference sequence). The CDR3 region has the DNA TGTGCCAGTAATCAAATCGGACGCTCTGAAGCTTTCTTT. Translating gives CASNQIGRSEAFF.

This clone appeared a single time. The gene calls are TRBV10-3 and TRBJ1-2, with D tentatively TRBD1 (6 bases). With 1 base removed from V and 7 bases from J, the gap between germline ends came to 16 bases. Germline CDR1 reads ENHRY; CDR2 reads SYGVKD. The CDR3 extends over 15 amino acids. This chain's CDR3 is CAISEWEQGISGYTF. The CDR3 DNA follows: TGTGCCATCAGTGAGTGGGAACAGGGTATAAGTGGCTACACCTTC.

In this sample, this clone turned up a few times. The chain uses TRBV6-1 and TRBJ1-3; D is unresolved. V was cut by 4 bases and J by 3 bases, with 7 bases left in between. This CDR3 spans 13 amino acids. Germline assignment: CDR1 MNHNS and CDR2 SASEGT. CDR3 DNA: TGTGCCAGCAGTGGGGAGTATGGAAACACCATATATTTT. Its translation is CASSGEYGNTIYF.

The chain couples TRBV2 to TRBJ2-7, with D possibly being TRBD1 or TRBD2 (5 bases each). V was pared by 6 bases and J by 5 bases, with 11 bases between. Germline V gene sequence: CDR1 SNHLY, CDR2 FYNNEI. CDR3 length: 12 amino acids. The CDR3 coding sequence is TGTGCCAGCAGAGGCCGAGGGGACGAGCAGTACGTC. Translating gives CASRGRGDEQYV.

The chain has TRBV5-4 and TRBJ2-1, with D perhaps matching TRBD1 (6 bases). CDR1 and CDR2 (germline): SGHNT, YYREEE (reference sequence). The CDR3 is 13 amino acids. Trimming removed 0 bases from V and 8 bases from J, with 9 bases in between. For the CDR3, the DNA is TGTGCCAGCAGCTTGGGGCAGGGGTATGAGCAGTTCTTC. Protein product: CASSLGQGYEQFF.

A single count supports this clone. This rearrangement joins TRBV27 to TRBJ2-7, with TRBD2 as a possible D gene (6 bases). Between the trimmed V and J ends, which lost 4 bases and 5 bases, there was a span of 18 bases. Looked up from germline, CDR1 is MNHEY and CDR2 is SMNVEV (reference sequence). The CDR3 sequence is 15 residues long. CDR3 sequence reads: CASSWGPSRRDEQYF. DNA for the CDR3: TGTGCCAGCAGTTGGGGACCGAGCAGGAGGGACGAGCAGTACTTC.

This chain links TRBV6-1 with TRBJ2-2, with 9 bases aligning to TRBD1. V lost 8 bases to trimming and J lost 4 bases; unmatched junction nucleotides: 2. The CDR3 contains 13 residues. Germline values: CDR1 MNHNS, CDR2 SASEGT. CDR3 residues: CASRDRVTGELFF. The CDR3 DNA is TGTGCCAGCCGGGACAGGGTCACCGGGGAGCTGTTTTTT.

The chain uses TRBV21-1 and TRBJ2-5. TRBV21-1 is shown as a pseudogene. The CDR3 consists of 18 residues. CDR3 DNA sequence: TGTGCCAGCAGCAAAGTTTGGTCAACTCTGCTTGCCCAGGAGACCCAGTACTTC. It codes for CASSKVWSTLLAQETQYF.

This chain joins TRBV27 and TRBJ1-3; TRBD1 agrees at 9 bases. Germline assignment: CDR1 MNHEY and CDR2 SMNVEV (reference sequence). V was pared by 0 bases and J by 3 bases, with 0 bases of the junction left unmatched. CDR3 length: 15 amino acids. CDR3 protein: CASSLSGQGGNTIYF. The CDR3 DNA reads as TGTGCCAGCAGTTTATCGGGACAGGGTGGAAACACCATATATTTT.

The V gene is TRBV6-1, the J gene TRBJ2-3; D call uncertain. CDR1 MNHNS and CDR2 SASEGT come from the germline V gene. V lost 5 bases, J lost 6 bases, and 15 bases lay in between. The CDR3 loop spans 14 amino acids. CDR3 DNA sequence: TGTGCCAGCAGTCCTCCGGGCAGCCAGGATACGCAGTATTTT. This codes for CASSPPGSQDTQYF.

The chain employs TRBV28 and TRBJ1-4, with D unclear. Germline values: CDR1 MDHEN, CDR2 SYDVKM. This CDR3 is built from 15 residues. Trimming removed 2 bases from V and 6 bases from J, with 13 bases in between. The DNA for the CDR3 is TGTGCCAGCAGTTTAGGGCGGGGATTGGATGAAAAACTGTTTTTT. Translating gives CASSLGRGLDEKLFF.

The chain employs TRBV14 and TRBJ1-2; D perhaps matches TRBD1 (5 bases). The CDR3 consists of 15 residues. V was shortened by 2 bases and J by 5 bases, with 15 bases between the two germline ends. CDR1 and CDR2 from the germline V gene are SGHDN and FVKESK. CDR3 region: CASSQSLSGIYGYTF. The CDR3 DNA follows: TGTGCCAGCAGCCAAAGCCTTTCAGGGATTTATGGCTACACCTTC.

The CDR3 DNA follows: TGCGCCAGCAGCCAGATACAGGGCTACGAGCAGTACTTC. Its protein is CASSQIQGYEQYF. The V gene is TRBV4-1, the J gene TRBJ2-7; a weak D match, TRBD1 (6 bases). The CDR3 has 13 residues. Germline CDR1 is MGHRA and CDR2 is YSYEKL. V gave up 3 bases and J gave up 3 bases, with 9 bases separating them.

V is TRBV28 and J is TRBJ1-5, with D maybe TRBD1 (6 bases). The V gene lost 2 bases and the J gene lost 9 bases, with 20 bases spanning the gap. The CDR3 has 16 residues. From germline, CDR1 is MDHEN and CDR2 SYDVKM. The DNA of the CDR3 is TGTGCCAGCAGTTTAAGGGGGGGGCAGACCTCGGGGCCCCAGCATTTT. It translates to CASSLRGGQTSGPQHF.

As to this clone: The junction does not match germline at one end; this may be a read error. The gene calls are TRBV5-6 and TRBJ2-7; D tentatively fits TRBD1 or TRBD2 (5 bases each). Germline assignment: CDR1 SGHDT and CDR2 YYEEEE. The CDR3 runs 15 residues. CDR3 sequence (DNA): TGTGCCAGCAGTTTGGGGGTAAGGACATACTACGAGCAGTACTTC. It is translated as CASSLGVRTYYEQYF.

The chain couples TRBV5-6 to TRBJ2-7; D gene uncertain. Germline lookup yields CDR1 SGHDT and CDR2 YYEEEE. This CDR3 has 14 residues. The V and J ends lost 6 bases and 6 bases respectively, with 19 bases between them. The CDR3 loop is CASTFGPSWIEQYV. The CDR3 DNA reads as TGTGCCAGCACCTTTGGACCCTCGTGGATCGAGCAGTACGTC.

This rearrangement joins TRBV27 to TRBJ1-1; no firm D call. The germline CDR1 and CDR2 sequences are MNHEY and SMNVEV (reference sequence). The CDR3 length is 14 residues. V was pared by 5 bases and J by 5 bases, with 15 bases between. The DNA for the CDR3 is TGTGCCAGCAGTCCACAGTTTATAGGGACTGAAGCTTTCTTT. Its translation is CASSPQFIGTEAFF.

The J gene is TRBJ1-6, the V gene TRBV30, with D hard to call. Germline-derived CDR1 and CDR2 are GTSNPN and SVGIG (reference sequence). V gave up 0 bases and J gave up 0 bases, with 9 bases separating them. The CDR3 loop spans 16 amino acids. The CDR3 region is CAWSVQGSSYNSPLHF. CDR3 sequence (DNA): TGTGCCTGGAGTGTACAAGGAAGCTCCTATAATTCACCCCTCCACTTT.

The chain combines TRBV7-2 with TRBJ1-6, with 10 bases lining up with TRBD1. With V trimmed by 3 bases and J by 9 bases, 8 bases remained unmatched. In germline, CDR1 is SGHTA, CDR2 FQGNSA. CDR3 length equals 16 residues. The CDR3 spells CASSFVGTGDFSPLHF. CDR3 in DNA: TGTGCCAGCAGCTTCGTCGGGACAGGGGATTTTTCACCCCTCCACTTT.

The V and J genes are TRBV7-2 and TRBJ1-4; D unclear. The CDR3 is 13 amino acids. Germline assignment: CDR1 SGHTA and CDR2 FQGNSA. V was cut by 3 bases and J by 4 bases, with 6 bases left in between. DNA for the CDR3: TGTGCCAGCAGCTTGCTTATTAATGAAAAACTGTTTTTT. The encoded protein is CASSLLINEKLFF.

The chain carries TRBV5-1 and TRBJ2-1; D is perhaps TRBD1 (6 bases). Germline V gene sequence: CDR1 SGHRS, CDR2 YFSETQ. V was trimmed by 0 bases and J by 3 bases, leaving 7 bases between them. The CDR3 extends over 14 amino acids. CDR3 protein: CASSLDRDYNEQFF. The CDR3 DNA reads TGCGCCAGCAGCTTGGACAGGGACTACAATGAGCAGTTCTTC.

The chain carries TRBV4-1 and TRBJ2-6, with D unresolved. This CDR3 has 15 amino acids. The germline V gene has CDR1 MGHRA and CDR2 YSYEKL. Trimming removed 2 bases at V and 2 bases at J, with 7 bases between. The CDR3 loop is CASSQWVAGANVLTF. The DNA for the CDR3 is TGCGCCAGCAGCCAATGGGTCGCTGGGGCCAACGTCCTGACTTTC.

The chain recombines TRBV13 with TRBJ2-5; TRBD1 matches 11 bases. Germline V gene lookup returns CDR1 PRHDT and CDR2 FYEKMQ (reference sequence). The CDR3 runs to 15 residues. V was pared by 5 bases and J by 2 bases, with 4 bases of the junction left unmatched. The CDR3 protein is CASSPRDRGQETQYF. The CDR3 DNA reads TGTGCCAGCAGCCCCAGGGACAGGGGGCAAGAGACCCAGTACTTC.